This T cell receptor beta chain was retrieved from a study of T cell repertoires in cytomegalovirus infection. Study summary: Through public TCR beta signatures, both CMV infection and matching HLA type were indicated.

The germline V gene encodes CDR1 LGHNA and CDR2 YSLEER. CDR3 length equals 13 residues. The V and J ends lost 2 bases and 1 base respectively, with 5 bases between them. Study-wide findings and caveats: HLA-C-restricted CMV clonotypes gave the most frequent clonotype in two of eight donors. Carriage of CMV together with the relevant HLA was identifiable through cumulative public TCR beta family frequency.

TCRdb re-derived calls from the reads in MiXCR, one entry per CDR3 protein. This sample has a few hundred thousand distinct CDR3 sequences; 9.5% occur once, and the top ten carry over 3.5%. Concerning this clonotype: The antigen is unknown.

The source is a human donor in good health (CMV status not recorded). Some clones in this sample may be carry-over from other donors' samples. The sequencing sample was made of PBMCs. The chain employs TRBV4-3 and TRBJ1-1, with no clear D. The CDR3 nucleotides read TGCGCCAGCAGCCAAATAAGGAACACTGAAGCTTTCTTT. As protein: CASSQIRNTEAFF.